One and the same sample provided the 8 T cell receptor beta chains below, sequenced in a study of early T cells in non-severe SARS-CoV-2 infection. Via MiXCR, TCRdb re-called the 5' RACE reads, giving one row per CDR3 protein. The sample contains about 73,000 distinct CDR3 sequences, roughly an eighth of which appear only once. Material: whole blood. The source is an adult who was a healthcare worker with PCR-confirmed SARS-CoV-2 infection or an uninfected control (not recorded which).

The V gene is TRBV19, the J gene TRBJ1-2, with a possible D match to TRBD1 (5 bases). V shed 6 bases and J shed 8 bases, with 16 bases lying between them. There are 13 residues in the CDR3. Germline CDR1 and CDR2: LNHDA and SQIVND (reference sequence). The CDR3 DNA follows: TGTGCCAGTAGGACGCAGGGAGGCGCAGGCTACACCTTC. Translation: CASRTQGGAGYTF.

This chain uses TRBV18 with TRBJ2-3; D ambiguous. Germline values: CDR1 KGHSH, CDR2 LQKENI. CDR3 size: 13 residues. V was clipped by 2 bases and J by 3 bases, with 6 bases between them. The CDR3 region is CASSPARTDTQYF. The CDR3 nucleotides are TGTGCCAGCTCACCAGCCAGAACAGATACGCAGTATTTT.

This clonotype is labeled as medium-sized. Here the CDR3 reads CSVEEPRDTEAFF. CDR3 bases: TGCAGCGTTGAAGAGCCCCGGGACACTGAAGCTTTCTTT. V and J are TRBV29-1 and TRBJ1-1; no definite D call. Trimming shortened V by 0 bases and J by 3 bases, and 8 bases separated the two germline ends. CDR3 length equals 13 residues. Germline CDR1 reads SQVTM; CDR2 reads ANQGSEA. The variable domain in full, with the rest retrieved from reference TRBV29-1 and TRBJ1-1, is SAVISQKPSRDICQRGTSLTIQCQVDSQVTMMFWYRQQPGQSLTLIATANQGSEATYESGFVIDKFPISRPNLTFSTLTVSNMSPEDSSIYLCSVEEPRDTEAFFGQGTRLTVV.

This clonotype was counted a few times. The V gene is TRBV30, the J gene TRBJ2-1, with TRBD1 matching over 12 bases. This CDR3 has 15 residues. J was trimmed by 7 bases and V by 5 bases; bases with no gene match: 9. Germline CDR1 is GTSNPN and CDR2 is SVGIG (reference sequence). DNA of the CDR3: TGTGCCTGGGGTTTGGGACAGGGGGCGATTAATGAGCAGTTCTTC. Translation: CAWGLGQGAINEQFF.

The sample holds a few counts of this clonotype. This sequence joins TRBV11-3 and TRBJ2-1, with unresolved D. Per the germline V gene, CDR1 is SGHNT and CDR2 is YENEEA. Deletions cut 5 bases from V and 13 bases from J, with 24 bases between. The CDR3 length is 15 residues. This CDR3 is CASSQLPFLHPPQFF. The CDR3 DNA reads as TGTGCCAGCAGCCAGCTTCCATTTCTACACCCACCCCAGTTCTTC.

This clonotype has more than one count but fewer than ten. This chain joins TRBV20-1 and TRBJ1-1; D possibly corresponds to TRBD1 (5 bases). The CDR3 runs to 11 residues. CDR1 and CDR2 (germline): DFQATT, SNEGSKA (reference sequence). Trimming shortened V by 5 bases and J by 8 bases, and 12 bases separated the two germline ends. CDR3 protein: CSADLRAEAFF. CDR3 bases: TGCAGTGCTGACCTCAGGGCCGAAGCTTTCTTT.

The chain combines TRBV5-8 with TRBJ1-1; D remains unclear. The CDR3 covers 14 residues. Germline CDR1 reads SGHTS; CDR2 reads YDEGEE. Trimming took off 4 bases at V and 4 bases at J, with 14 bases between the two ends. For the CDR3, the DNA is TGTGCCAGCAGCCCCGGCGAATTAGGCACTGAAGCTTTCTTT. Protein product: CASSPGELGTEAFF.

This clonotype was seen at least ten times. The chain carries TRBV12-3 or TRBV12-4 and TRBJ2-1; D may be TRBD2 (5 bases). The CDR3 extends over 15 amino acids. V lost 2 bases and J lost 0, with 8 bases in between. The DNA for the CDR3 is TGTGCCAGCAGTTTAAGAGGGAGCTCCTACAATGAGCAGTTCTTC. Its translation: CASSLRGSSYNEQFF.